This T cell receptor beta chain was identified in a study of T cell clones after liver transplantation. The CDR3 runs 15 residues. Trimming removed 0 bases from V and 8 bases from J, with 14 bases in between. Germline CDR1 is ENHRY and CDR2 is SYGVKD. Here immunoSEQ multiplex PCR was the method, and the copy in TCRdb shows in-frame clones only, minus some. This sample has tens of thousands of clones, with approximately 84% found just once. Material: CD4+ T cells from blood, obtained before liver transplant. The sequence was obtained from a human donor who received a liver transplant. The chain carries TRBV10-3 and TRBJ2-4, with D perhaps TRBD1 (6 bases). In DNA form, the CDR3 reads TGTGCCATCAGTGAGTCGCAGGGGACGAGGGACATTCAGTACTTC. Translating it yields CAISESQGTRDIQYF.